Below are 18 T cell receptor beta chains sequenced from a single sample in a study of T cells after yellow fever vaccination. TCRdb re-called the 5' RACE reads through MiXCR, storing one row per CDR3 protein. The table includes some 340,000 distinct CDR3 sequences, over 4% detected once. Sequencing was performed on PBMCs, taken 5 days after the yellow fever booster vaccination. Receptor source: a man aged 18 to 30 who received the YFV17D yellow fever vaccine.

The chain combines TRBV12-3 or TRBV12-4 with TRBJ1-1; D is perhaps TRBD1 (5 bases). The CDR3 totals 13 residues. Trimming stripped 8 bases from V and 2 bases from J, with 12 bases between. CDR3 in amino acids: CASAGDGNTEAFF. In DNA form, the CDR3 reads TGTGCCAGCGCCGGGGACGGCAACACTGAAGCTTTCTTT.

This clonotype was observed a handful of times. The CDR3 sequence: CSADGGSGGPTDTQYF. The DNA of the CDR3 is TGCAGTGCGGACGGGGGTAGCGGGGGACCCACAGATACGCAGTATTTT. The genes are TRBV20-1 and TRBJ2-3; 9 bases match TRBD2. CDR1 and CDR2 from the germline V gene are DFQATT and SNEGSKA (reference sequence). The CDR3 totals 16 residues. Unmatched junction bases numbered 12, after V lost 6 bases and J lost 2 bases.

This clonotype was found many times. The V and J genes are TRBV12-3 or TRBV12-4 and TRBJ1-1; D not certain. The CDR3 extends over 11 amino acids. V was cut by 3 bases and J by 6 bases, with 5 bases left in between. Written as DNA, the CDR3 is TGTGCCAGCAGTTTTGTATCTGAAGCTTTCTTT. Its translation: CASSFVSEAFF.

The chain couples TRBV2 to TRBJ2-3; 11 bases agree with TRBD1. V was clipped by 8 bases and J by 3 bases; unmatched bases: 16. This CDR3 region has 18 residues. CDR1 is SNHLY and CDR2 is FYNNEI in the germline V gene. DNA for the CDR3: TGTGCCAGCCGAAGACTTATCCGGGACAGGGGGGAGACAGATACGCAGTATTTT. Residues: CASRRLIRDRGETDTQYF.

This clonotype has a count of ten or more. The V call is TRBV11-2, the J call TRBJ2-1, with 12 bases lining up with TRBD2. V lost 0 bases and J lost 3; bases outside the gene matches: 3. This CDR3 region has 17 residues. Germline loops: CDR1 SGHAT, CDR2 FQNNGV. DNA of the CDR3: TGTGCCAGCAGCTTAGAGCTGACTAGCGGGGGCTACAATGAGCAGTTCTTC. Translating gives CASSLELTSGGYNEQFF.

The chain recombines TRBV2 with TRBJ1-2; tentatively, D is TRBD1 (5 bases). The CDR3 has 14 amino acids. V lost 6 bases and J 2 bases, leaving 13 bases between the germline ends. Per the germline V gene, CDR1 is SNHLY and CDR2 is FYNNEI. The CDR3 nucleotides are TGTGCCAGCAGACCCGGGGGTCCGAACTATGGCTACACCTTC. It is translated as CASRPGGPNYGYTF.

The chain recombines TRBV7-2 with TRBJ1-1; 8 nucleotides agree with TRBD1. V shed 4 bases, J shed 11 bases, and the junction held 15 bases outside the gene matches. Per germline, CDR1 SGHTA and CDR2 FQGNSA. The CDR3 is 15 amino acids. CDR3 amino acids: CASSSPARGRIRAFF. In nucleotides, the CDR3 is TGTGCCAGCAGCTCCCCTGCCAGGGGGCGCATCCGGGCTTTCTTT.

The chain joins TRBV27 to TRBJ2-4, with 13 nucleotides matching TRBD2. The length of the CDR3 is 17 residues. The trim removed 5 bases at V and 6 bases at J, leaving 10 bases unmatched. CDR1 MNHEY and CDR2 SMNVEV come from the germline V gene (reference sequence). CDR3 nucleotide sequence: TGTGCCAGCAGTCCTCGACTAGCGGGGGGCGGAATAAACATTCAGTACTTC. Its translation is CASSPRLAGGGINIQYF.

The rearrangement joins TRBV6-2 or TRBV6-3 to TRBJ2-3; 8 bases agree with TRBD2. Germline V lookup: CDR1 MNHEY, CDR2 SVGEGT. The CDR3 length is 16 residues. Unmatched junction bases numbered 4, after V lost 2 bases and J lost 0 bases. In nucleotides, the CDR3 is TGTGCCAGCAGTTACAGCCGGGGGGGGAGCACAGATACGCAGTATTTT. Translating it yields CASSYSRGGSTDTQYF.

This clonotype showed up just a few times. V and J are TRBV27 and TRBJ2-5; 8 bases agree with TRBD2. This CDR3 is built from 15 residues. V trimming: 5 bases; J trimming: 5 bases; junction bases outside the gene matches: 10. Looked up from germline, CDR1 is MNHEY and CDR2 is SMNVEV (reference sequence). CDR3 amino acids: CASSPRLARGETQYF. For the CDR3, the DNA is TGTGCCAGCAGTCCCCGACTAGCGCGAGGGGAGACCCAGTACTTC.

A few counts support this clonotype. This chain joins TRBV12-3 or TRBV12-4 and TRBJ2-5, with no clear D. CDR3 length: 16 amino acids. The germline V and J ends were trimmed by 0 bases and 5 bases, with 16 bases remaining between them. In DNA form, the CDR3 reads TGTGCCAGCAGTTTAGCTCGGACCAGCCTGAGGGAGACCCAGTACTTC. Translated: CASSLARTSLRETQYF.

The chain has TRBV10-3 and TRBJ1-2; a possible D gene is TRBD1 (5 bases). The CDR3 consists of 13 residues. Germline-derived CDR1 and CDR2 are ENHRY and SYGVKD. With 5 bases removed from V and 2 bases from J, the gap between germline ends came to 9 bases. The chain's CDR3 is CAISRDGNYGYTF. In nucleotides, the CDR3 is TGTGCCATCAGTCGGGACGGAAACTATGGCTACACCTTC.

This rearrangement joins TRBV7-2 to TRBJ1-4, with 7 bases aligning to TRBD1. Germline trimming cut 4 bases from V and 11 bases from J; bases unmatched to any gene: 13. The CDR3 loop spans 15 amino acids. Germline CDR1 and CDR2: SGHTA and FQGNSA. CDR3 protein: CASSSRGGMGQKLFF. The CDR3 DNA sequence: TGTGCCAGCAGCTCCAGGGGTGGGATGGGACAGAAACTGTTTTTT.

The chain couples TRBV12-3 or TRBV12-4 to TRBJ1-1; tentative D call: TRBD1 (5 bases). V was shortened by 2 bases and J by 6 bases, with 7 bases between the two germline ends. The CDR3 is made up of 12 amino acids. The CDR3 spells CASSLTGSEAFF. The CDR3 DNA sequence: TGTGCCAGCAGTTTAACAGGATCTGAAGCTTTCTTT.

The V and J genes are TRBV7-2 and TRBJ2-1; 7 positions agree with TRBD2. This CDR3 contains 14 residues. V was pared by 3 bases and J by 5 bases, with 4 bases of the junction left unmatched. Looked up from germline, CDR1 is SGHTA and CDR2 is FQGNSA. This CDR3 reads CASSFSGQNNEQFF. For the CDR3, the DNA is TGTGCCAGCAGCTTTAGCGGGCAAAACAATGAGCAGTTCTTC.

V usage is TRBV19 and J usage is TRBJ2-3; D remains ambiguous. V gave up 9 bases and J gave up 2 bases, with 15 bases separating them. The CDR3 sequence is 14 residues long. Germline CDR1 reads LNHDA; CDR2 reads SQIVND (reference sequence). Here the CDR3 DNA reads TGTGCCAGCGCCGCGAGACCTAACACAGATACGCAGTATTTT. Translated: CASAARPNTDTQYF.

There are a few counts of this clonotype. V and J are TRBV6-2 or TRBV6-3 and TRBJ1-4; D ambiguous. The CDR3 is 14 amino acids. Germline assignment: CDR1 MNHEY and CDR2 SVGEGT. The V end was cut by 2 bases, the J end by 4 bases, with 8 bases between. The CDR3 coding sequence is TGTGCCAGCAGTTACCGACTGAATAATGAAAAACTGTTTTTT. It yields the protein CASSYRLNNEKLFF.

CDR3 in DNA: TGCAGTGCTAGAGCCGGGACTAGCGTTGGCGATGAGCAGTTCTTC. Its translation is CSARAGTSVGDEQFF. The chain links TRBV20-1 to TRBJ2-1; 10 bases are a match to TRBD2. V shed 1 base and J 8 bases; nucleotides not matched to a gene: 8. This CDR3 is built from 15 residues. The V gene's germline CDR1 is DFQATT and CDR2 SNEGSKA (reference sequence).